This is a list of T cell receptor beta chains from one sample in a study of blood T cell repertoires in COVID-19. Data came from immunoSEQ multiplex PCR; TCRdb stores just in-frame clones and leaves some out. Among 250,000 or so clones listed, about 82% were seen once. The sample consisted of peripheral blood. These receptors all come from a man at least 80 years old with acute or convalescent COVID-19. Each CDR3 is given with its conserved first and last residue. D genes are given only for firm matches. Size values are once, few and many counts, or a class for expanded clones, and some rows have none.

D gene | J gene | V gene | clone size | CDR3 protein | CDR3 DNA
NA | TRBJ2-7 | TRBV29-1 | NA | CSVGGGPHEQYF | TGCAGCGTTGGCGGAGGGCCCCACGAGCAGTACTTC
TRBD1 | TRBJ1-1 | TRBV4-2 | NA | CASSPSTGALNTEAFF | TGTGCCAGCAGCCCCTCGACAGGGGCCTTGAACACTGAAGCTTTCTTT
TRBD1 | TRBJ2-7 | TRBV28 | NA | CASSLTVGTGRPHEQYF | TGTGCCAGCAGTTTAACCGTCGGGACAGGGAGGCCCCACGAGCAGTACTTC
NA | TRBJ2-1 | TRBV7-2 | NA | CASSLAVVGILNEQFF | TGTGCCAGCAGCTTAGCAGTCGTCGGGATCCTCAATGAGCAGTTCTTC
NA | TRBJ1-1 | TRBV10-2 | NA | CASSVLMNTEAFF | TGCGCCAGCAGTGTACTGATGAACACTGAAGCTTTCTTT
NA | TRBJ1-4 | TRBV4-2 | NA | CASSQGGVSPGGEKLFF | TGTGCCAGCAGCCAGGGAGGCGTTAGTCCAGGTGGAGAAAAACTGTTTTTT
TRBD2 | TRBJ2-7 | TRBV28 | NA | CASRPPGTSGDQYF | TGTGCCAGCAGACCCCCCGGGACTAGCGGGGATCAGTACTTC
NA | TRBJ2-4 | TRBV6-6 | NA | CASSSMGGQTIQYF | TGTGCCAGCAGCTCTATGGGGGGGCAGACCATTCAGTACTTC
TRBD2 | TRBJ2-1 | TRBV4-2 | NA | CASSQERSGGGYNEQFF | TGTGCCAGCAGCCAAGAAAGAAGCGGGGGGGGCTACAATGAGCAGTTCTTC
NA | TRBJ1-1 | TRBV6-5 | once | CASSYANPFAEAFF | TGTGCCAGCAGTTACGCGAACCCGTTCGCTGAAGCTTTCTTT
NA | TRBJ2-2 | TRBV5-1 | NA | CASSSTIPNTGELFF | TGCGCCAGCAGCTCGACAATCCCGAACACCGGGGAGCTGTTTTTT
TRBD1 | TRBJ1-5 | TRBV28 | NA | CASSQGGNQPQHF | TGTGCCAGCAGTCAGGGGGGCAATCAGCCCCAGCATTTT
TRBD1 | TRBJ2-7 | TRBV5-1 | NA | CASSLDRGIYEQYF | TGCGCCAGCAGCCTCGACAGGGGGATTTACGAGCAGTACTTC
NA | TRBJ2-3 | TRBV4-3 | NA | CASSRSGISTDTQYF | TGCGCCAGCAGCCGGTCCGGGATTAGCACAGATACGCAGTATTTT
NA | TRBJ2-2 | TRBV3-1/TRBV3-2 | NA | CASSPGLLGGGELFF | TGTGCCAGCAGCCCGGGACTCCTGGGGGGCGGGGAGCTGTTTTTT
TRBD2 | TRBJ2-5 | TRBV3-1/TRBV3-2 | few | CASSRLPGLAGEETQYF | TGTGCCAGCAGCCGCCTACCGGGACTAGCGGGAGAAGAGACCCAGTACTTC
NA | TRBJ1-6 | TRBV28 | NA | CASSLGSSYNSPLHF | TGTGCCAGCAGTTTGGGCAGCTCCTATAATTCACCCCTCCACTTT
NA | TRBJ1-2 | TRBV7-8 | NA | CASSSRAGLDYGYTF | TGTGCCAGCAGCTCTAGGGCAGGGCTGGACTATGGCTACACCTTC
NA | TRBJ1-2 | TRBV19 | NA | CASSIWARVSYGYTF | TGTGCCAGTAGTATCTGGGCCCGAGTGTCCTATGGCTACACCTTC
TRBD1 | TRBJ2-1 | TRBV3-1/TRBV3-2 | NA | CASSLLGQGNEQFF | TGTGCCAGCAGCCTGCTAGGACAGGGAAATGAGCAGTTCTTC
NA | TRBJ1-3 | TRBV7-8 | NA | CASSLAPQGTSGNTIYF | TGTGCCAGCAGCTTAGCACCCCAGGGGACCTCTGGAAACACCATATATTTT
TRBD2 | TRBJ2-7 | TRBV14 | NA | CASSQQLAGDGDYEQYF | TGTGCCAGCAGCCAACAACTAGCGGGAGACGGGGACTACGAGCAGTACTTC
NA | TRBJ1-2 | TRBV9 | NA | CASSAGGADYGYTF | TGTGCCAGCAGCGCCGGCGGCGCGGACTATGGCTACACCTTC
NA | TRBJ1-1 | TRBV18 | NA | CASSSGLNTEAFF | TGTGCCAGCTCAAGTGGACTAAACACTGAAGCTTTCTTT
NA | TRBJ2-5 | TRBV18 | few | CASSPDNQETQYF | TGTGCCAGCTCGCCAGACAACCAAGAGACCCAGTACTTC
TRBD2 | TRBJ2-2 | TRBV5-4 | NA | CASSPLTSGRSGELFF | TGTGCCAGCAGCCCACTAACTAGCGGAAGGTCCGGGGAGCTGTTTTTT
NA | TRBJ1-2 | TRBV12-3/TRBV12-4 | NA | CASSLPPGGYTF | TGTGCCAGCAGTCTTCCTCCGGGGGGCTACACCTTC
TRBD2 | TRBJ2-2 | TRBV9 | NA | CASSPWASGSNTGELFF | TGTGCCAGCAGCCCGTGGGCTAGCGGGTCGAACACCGGGGAGCTGTTTTTT
NA | TRBJ1-2 | TRBV19 | few | CASSMGSGVSYGYTF | TGTGCCAGTAGTATGGGGTCCGGGGTTTCCTATGGCTACACCTTC
TRBD1 | TRBJ1-1 | TRBV25-1 | NA | CASSDPGTGGGEAFF | TGTGCCAGCAGTGACCCCGGGACAGGGGGAGGTGAAGCTTTCTTT
NA | TRBJ2-3 | TRBV7-3 | NA | CASSLGGPDTQYF | TGTGCCAGCAGCTTAGGGGGCCCCGATACGCAGTATTTT
NA | TRBJ1-1 | TRBV19 | NA | CASSKTGDLSTEAFF | TGTGCCAGTAGTAAGACAGGAGATTTGAGTACTGAAGCTTTCTTT
NA | TRBJ1-1 | TRBV7-2 | once | CASSPTAGLAFF | TGTGCCAGCAGCCCTACGGCAGGGTTAGCTTTCTTT
TRBD1 | TRBJ2-2 | TRBV9 | NA | CASSGTGVTGELFF | TGTGCCAGCAGCGGGACAGGGGTTACCGGGGAGCTGTTTTTT
NA | TRBJ2-1 | TRBV6-1 | NA | CASSEGVVVTYNEQFF | TGTGCCAGCAGTGAAGGAGTTGTCGTGACCTACAATGAGCAGTTCTTC
TRBD2 | TRBJ2-5 | TRBV27 | NA | CASSLGLAGGRGETQYF | TGTGCCAGCAGTTTAGGACTAGCGGGGGGGCGAGGGGAGACCCAGTACTTC
NA | TRBJ1-2 | TRBV28 | NA | CASSPAGQGDYGYTF | TGTGCCAGCAGTCCGGCGGGGCAGGGAGACTATGGCTACACCTTC
TRBD1 | TRBJ1-4 | TRBV10-3 | NA | CAISPGTEFSQEKLFF | TGTGCCATCAGCCCGGGGACAGAGTTCTCTCAGGAAAAACTGTTTTTT
NA | TRBJ1-5 | TRBV27 | NA | CASSLRGQPQHF | TGTGCCAGCAGTTTAAGGGGCCAGCCCCAGCATTTT
NA | TRBJ2-5 | TRBV6-1 | NA | CASSERSGGIQETQYF | TGTGCCAGCAGTGAAAGGTCGGGGGGCATCCAAGAGACCCAGTACTTC
TRBD1 | TRBJ1-1 | TRBV9 | NA | CASSVGPGGNTEAFF | TGTGCCAGCAGCGTAGGGCCAGGGGGCAACACTGAAGCTTTCTTT
NA | TRBJ1-1 | TRBV19 | once | CASSIGGALMNTEAFF | TGTGCCAGTAGTATCGGTGGGGCCCTAATGAACACTGAAGCTTTCTTT
NA | TRBJ1-4 | TRBV6-2/TRBV6-3 | NA | CASSRGGTLSNEKLFF | TGTGCCAGCAGTCGGGGCGGGACTCTATCTAATGAAAAACTGTTTTTT
TRBD1 | TRBJ2-2 | TRBV19 | NA | CASRTGQYTGELFF | TGTGCCAGTAGAACGGGACAGTACACCGGGGAGCTGTTTTTT
TRBD1 | TRBJ2-5 | TRBV3-1/TRBV3-2 | NA | CASSPPRKTGLEMETQYF | TGTGCCAGCAGCCCCCCCAGGAAGACAGGGCTGGAGATGGAGACCCAGTACTTC
TRBD1 | TRBJ1-1 | TRBV18 | few | CASSQGQGWTEAFF | TGTGCCAGCTCACAGGGACAGGGTTGGACTGAAGCTTTCTTT
NA | TRBJ2-5 | TRBV10-3 | once | CAIRNGQQETQYF | TGTGCCATCAGAAACGGACAGCAAGAGACCCAGTACTTC
TRBD1 | TRBJ1-6 | TRBV19 | NA | CASSKGQGSSYNSPLHF | TGTGCCAGTAGTAAAGGACAGGGGAGCTCCTATAATTCACCCCTCCACTTT
NA | TRBJ2-5 | TRBV5-8 | NA | CASSLALRGETQYF | TGTGCCAGCAGCTTGGCCCTGCGGGGAGAGACCCAGTACTTC
TRBD1 | TRBJ2-7 | TRBV13 | once | CASSTGQGIYEQYF | TGTGCCAGCAGCACGGGACAGGGGATCTACGAGCAGTACTTC
NA | TRBJ1-2 | TRBV12-3/TRBV12-4 | NA | CASSPGGVYGYTF | TGTGCCAGCAGCCCTGGGGGGGTATATGGCTACACCTTC
NA | TRBJ2-2 | TRBV19 | NA | CASSWGRTGELFF | TGTGCAAGTAGTTGGGGCAGAACCGGGGAGCTGTTTTTT
TRBD2 | TRBJ2-1 | TRBV4-2 | NA | CASSRSGIGSYNEQFF | TGTGCCAGCAGCCGTAGCGGGATCGGGTCGTACAATGAGCAGTTCTTC
NA | TRBJ2-7 | TRBV4-2 | NA | CASSQAGFGEQYF | TGTGCCAGCAGCCAAGCAGGGTTCGGCGAGCAGTACTTC
NA | TRBJ2-3 | TRBV7-2 | NA | CASSFRGISDTQYF | TGTGCCAGCAGCTTCCGGGGAATCAGCGATACGCAGTATTTT
NA | TRBJ1-2 | TRBV7-2 | NA | CASSSPNIGYTF | TGTGCCAGCAGCTCTCCTAATATAGGCTACACCTTC
NA | TRBJ1-2 | TRBV5-1 | NA | CASSLDGGMAYGYTF | TGCGCCAGCAGCTTGGATGGGGGGATGGCCTATGGCTACACCTTC
TRBD1 | TRBJ1-2 | TRBV7-3 | NA | CASSLAPPGQGGGYTF | TGTGCCAGCAGTCTAGCGCCCCCGGGACAGGGAGGTGGCTACACCTTC
TRBD1 | TRBJ2-1 | TRBV19 | NA | CASSILQGATNNEQFF | TGTGCCAGTAGTATACTCCAGGGGGCTACGAACAATGAGCAGTTCTTC